This record looks at one T cell receptor (beta chain) sequence and its context. The antigen remains unidentified. The record originates from a study of cytomegalovirus exposure and HLA in healthy donors. Study details: There were under 130 million unique TCR beta sequences, drawn from 180 million or so T cells, in an earlier analysis. Study conclusions and caveats: Presence/absence results assume similar sequencing depth per donor, which may not hold. Overall, under 200 TCR beta chains were annotated as cytomegalovirus-associated.

The germline gives CDR1 MNHNY, CDR2 SVGAGI (reference sequence). Trimming cost V 4 bases and J 8 bases; bases outside gene matches: 9. The CDR3 is made up of 15 amino acids. PCR used 60 Vbeta primers and 13 Jbeta primers. Assay: immunoSEQ multiplex PCR; the TCRdb copy retains only in-frame clones and omits some. This sample has approximately 87,000 clones, with 70% to 90% found just once. The V gene is TRBV6-6, the J gene TRBJ1-4, with 8 bases matching TRBD1. The sequenced sample was PBMCs. The receptor was isolated from a young woman in good health and CMV-seropositive. The CDR3 sequence: CASSFPTGAGEKLFF. The CDR3 region has the DNA TGTGCCAGCAGTTTTCCGACAGGGGCTGGCGAAAAACTGTTTTTT.